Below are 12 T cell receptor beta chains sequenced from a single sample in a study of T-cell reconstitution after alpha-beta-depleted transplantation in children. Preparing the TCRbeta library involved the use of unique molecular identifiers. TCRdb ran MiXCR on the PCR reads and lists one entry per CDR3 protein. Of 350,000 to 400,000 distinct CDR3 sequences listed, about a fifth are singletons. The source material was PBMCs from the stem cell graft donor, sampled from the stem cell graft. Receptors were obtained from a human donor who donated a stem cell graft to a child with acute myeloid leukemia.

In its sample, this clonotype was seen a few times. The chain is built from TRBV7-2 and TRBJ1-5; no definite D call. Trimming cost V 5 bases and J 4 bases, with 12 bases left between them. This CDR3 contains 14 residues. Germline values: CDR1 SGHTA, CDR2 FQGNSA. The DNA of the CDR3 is TGTGCCAGCAGCCTCCCGGGCGCGAATCAGCCCCAGCATTTT. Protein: CASSLPGANQPQHF.

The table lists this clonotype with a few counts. The CDR3 sequence: CATRGVGHGNTIYF. The CDR3 nucleotides are TGTGCCACGAGGGGGGTAGGTCACGGAAACACCATATATTTT. The V gene is TRBV10-3, the J gene TRBJ1-3, with D possibly TRBD1 on 6 matching bases. The germline CDR1 and CDR2 sequences are ENHRY and SYGVKD. V shed 10 bases and J shed 4 bases, with 17 bases lying between them. This CDR3 is built from 14 residues.

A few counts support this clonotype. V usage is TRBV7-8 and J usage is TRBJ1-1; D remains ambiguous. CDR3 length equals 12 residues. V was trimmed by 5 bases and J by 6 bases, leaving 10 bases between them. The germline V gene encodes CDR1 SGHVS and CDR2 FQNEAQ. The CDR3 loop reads CASSLPRAEAFF. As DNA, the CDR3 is TGTGCCAGCAGCCTGCCGCGCGCTGAAGCTTTCTTT.

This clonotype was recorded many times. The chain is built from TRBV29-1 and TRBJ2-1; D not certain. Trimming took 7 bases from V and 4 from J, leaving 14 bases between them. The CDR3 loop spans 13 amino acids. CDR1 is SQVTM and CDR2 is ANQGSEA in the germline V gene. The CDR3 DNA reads TGCAGCGGCATTCAGCTTAGTTACAATGAGCAGTTCTTC. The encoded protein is CSGIQLSYNEQFF.

The CDR3 protein is CASSSILMGTEAFF. DNA of the CDR3: TGTGCCAGCAGTTCCATCCTCATGGGCACTGAAGCTTTCTTT. The V gene is TRBV28, the J gene TRBJ1-1; D is undetermined. The germline gives CDR1 MDHEN, CDR2 SYDVKM. CDR3 length: 14 amino acids. Trimming cost V 4 bases and J 4 bases, with 13 bases left between them. Variable domain in full (rest from reference TRBV28 and TRBJ1-1): DVKVTQSSRYLVKRTGEKVFLECVQDMDHENMFWYRQDPGLGLRLIYFSYDVKMKEKGDIPEGYSVSREKKERFSLILESASTNQTSMYLCASSSILMGTEAFFGQGTRLTVV.

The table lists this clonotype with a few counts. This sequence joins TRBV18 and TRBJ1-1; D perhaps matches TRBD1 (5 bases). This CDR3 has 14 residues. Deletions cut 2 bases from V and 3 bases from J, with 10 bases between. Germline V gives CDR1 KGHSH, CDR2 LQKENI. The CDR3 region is CASSPSGGYTEAFF. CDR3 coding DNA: TGTGCCAGCTCACCATCCGGGGGATACACTGAAGCTTTCTTT.

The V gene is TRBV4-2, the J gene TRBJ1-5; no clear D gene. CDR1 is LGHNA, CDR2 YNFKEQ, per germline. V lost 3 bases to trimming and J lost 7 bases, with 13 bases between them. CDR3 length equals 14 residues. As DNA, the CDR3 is TGTGCCAGCAGCCAGGGTGTGATCGGGCAGCCCCAGCATTTT. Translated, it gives CASSQGVIGQPQHF.

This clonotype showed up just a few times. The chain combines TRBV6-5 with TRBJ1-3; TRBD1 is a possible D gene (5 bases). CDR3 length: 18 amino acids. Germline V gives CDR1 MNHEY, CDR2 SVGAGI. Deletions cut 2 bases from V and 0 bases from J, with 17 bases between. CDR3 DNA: TGTGCCAGCAGTTACCAGTTATCCGGGGCCAGCTCTGGAAACACCATATATTTT. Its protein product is CASSYQLSGASSGNTIYF.

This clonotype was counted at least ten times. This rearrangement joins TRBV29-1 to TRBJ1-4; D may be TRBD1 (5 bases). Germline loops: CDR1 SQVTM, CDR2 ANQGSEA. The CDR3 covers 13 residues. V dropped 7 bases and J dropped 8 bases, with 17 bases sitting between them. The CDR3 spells CSARDPKGEKLFF. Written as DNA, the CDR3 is TGCAGCGCTCGGGACCCGAAGGGCGAAAAACTGTTTTTT.

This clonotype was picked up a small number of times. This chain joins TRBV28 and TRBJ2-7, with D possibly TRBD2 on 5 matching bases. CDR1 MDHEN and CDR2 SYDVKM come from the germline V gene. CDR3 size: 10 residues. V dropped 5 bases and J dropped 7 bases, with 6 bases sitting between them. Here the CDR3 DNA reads TGTGCCAGCAGTAGAGGGGAGCAGTACTTC. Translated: CASSRGEQYF.

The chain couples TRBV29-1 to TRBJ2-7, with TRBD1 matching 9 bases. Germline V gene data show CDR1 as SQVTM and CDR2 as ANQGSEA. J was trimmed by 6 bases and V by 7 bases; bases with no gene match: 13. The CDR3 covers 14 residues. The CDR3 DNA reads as TGCAGCGCCCTGGAGACAGGGGGTCGTGGCGAGCAGTACTTC. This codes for CSALETGGRGEQYF.

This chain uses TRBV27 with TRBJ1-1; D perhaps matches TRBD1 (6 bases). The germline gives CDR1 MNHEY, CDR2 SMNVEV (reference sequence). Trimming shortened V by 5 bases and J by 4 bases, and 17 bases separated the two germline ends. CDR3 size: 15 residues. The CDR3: CASSPMGGAPTEAFF. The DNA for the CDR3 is TGTGCCAGCAGTCCGATGGGGGGGGCGCCCACTGAAGCTTTCTTT.